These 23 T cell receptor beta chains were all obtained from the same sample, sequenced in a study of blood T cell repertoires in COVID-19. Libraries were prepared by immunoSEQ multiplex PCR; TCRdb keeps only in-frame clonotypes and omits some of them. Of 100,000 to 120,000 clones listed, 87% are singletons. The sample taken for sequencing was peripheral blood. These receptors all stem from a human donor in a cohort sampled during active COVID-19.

The CDR3 loop is CASSPTVGNTIYF. The CDR3 nucleotides are TGTGCCAGTAGTCCGACAGTTGGAAACACCATATATTTT. The rearrangement links TRBV19 to TRBJ1-3, with D perhaps TRBD1 (5 bases). CDR1 and CDR2 (germline): LNHDA, SQIVND (reference sequence). The ends were cut back, 5 bases at V and 3 bases at J, with 8 bases in the middle. The CDR3 runs 13 residues.

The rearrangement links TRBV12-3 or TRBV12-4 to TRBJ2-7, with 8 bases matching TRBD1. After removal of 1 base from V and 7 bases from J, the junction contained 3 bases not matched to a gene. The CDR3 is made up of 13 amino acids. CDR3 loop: CASSLGQGWEQYF. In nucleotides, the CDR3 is TGTGCCAGCAGTTTAGGACAGGGGTGGGAGCAGTACTTC.

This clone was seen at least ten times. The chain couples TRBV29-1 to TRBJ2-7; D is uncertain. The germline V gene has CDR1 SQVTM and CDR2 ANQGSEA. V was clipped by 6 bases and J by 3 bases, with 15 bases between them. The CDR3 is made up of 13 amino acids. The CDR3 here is CSVAPSAGYEQYF. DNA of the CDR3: TGCAGCGTGGCCCCAAGTGCTGGCTACGAGCAGTACTTC.

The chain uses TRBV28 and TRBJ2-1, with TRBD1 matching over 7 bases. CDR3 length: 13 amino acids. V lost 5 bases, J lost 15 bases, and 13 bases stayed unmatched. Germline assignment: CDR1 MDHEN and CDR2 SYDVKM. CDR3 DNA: TGTGCCAGCAGTGCCCTCGACAGGGCTCATCTGTTCTTC. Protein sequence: CASSALDRAHLFF.

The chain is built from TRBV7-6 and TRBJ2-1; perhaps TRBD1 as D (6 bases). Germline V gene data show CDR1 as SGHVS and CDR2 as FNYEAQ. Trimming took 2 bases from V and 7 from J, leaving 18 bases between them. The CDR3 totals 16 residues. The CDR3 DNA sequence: TGTGCCAGCAGCTTACCCAGGGGAGCTTCGGGGAATGAGCAGTTCTTC. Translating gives CASSLPRGASGNEQFF. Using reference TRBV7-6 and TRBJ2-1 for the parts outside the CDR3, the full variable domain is GAGVSQSPRYKVTKRGQDVALRCDPISGHVSLYWYRQALGQGPEFLTYFNYEAQQDKSGLPNDRFSAERPEGSISTLTIQRTEQRDSAMYRCASSLPRGASGNEQFFGPGTRLTVL.

The CDR3 region has the DNA TGTGCCAGCAGCTTCCTCGGGACTAGCGCTACCCATGAGCAGTTCTTC. It translates to CASSFLGTSATHEQFF. This chain uses TRBV7-8 with TRBJ2-1; 10 bases agree with TRBD2. CDR1 and CDR2 (germline): SGHVS, FQNEAQ. The length of the CDR3 is 16 residues. The trim removed 3 bases at V and 8 bases at J, leaving 10 bases unmatched.

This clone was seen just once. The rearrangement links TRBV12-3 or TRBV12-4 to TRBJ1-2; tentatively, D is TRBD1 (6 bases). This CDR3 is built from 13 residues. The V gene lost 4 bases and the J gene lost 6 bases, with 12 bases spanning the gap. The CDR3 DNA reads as TGTGCCAGCAGTTGGAAACAGGGAGATGGCTACACCTTC. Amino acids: CASSWKQGDGYTF.

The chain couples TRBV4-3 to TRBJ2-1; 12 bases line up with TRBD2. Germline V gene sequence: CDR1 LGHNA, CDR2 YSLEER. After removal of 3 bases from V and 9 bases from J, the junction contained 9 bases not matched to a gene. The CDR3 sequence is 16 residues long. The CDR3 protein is CASSQDRLLAGGEQFF. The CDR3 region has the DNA TGCGCCAGCAGCCAGGATCGTTTACTAGCGGGAGGTGAGCAGTTCTTC.

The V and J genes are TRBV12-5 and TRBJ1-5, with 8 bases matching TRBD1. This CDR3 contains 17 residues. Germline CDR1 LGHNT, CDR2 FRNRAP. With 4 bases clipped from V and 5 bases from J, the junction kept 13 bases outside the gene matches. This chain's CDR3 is CASGSGQGGVSDQPQHF. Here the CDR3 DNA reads TGTGCTAGTGGTTCAGGACAGGGAGGAGTGTCGGATCAGCCCCAGCATTTT.

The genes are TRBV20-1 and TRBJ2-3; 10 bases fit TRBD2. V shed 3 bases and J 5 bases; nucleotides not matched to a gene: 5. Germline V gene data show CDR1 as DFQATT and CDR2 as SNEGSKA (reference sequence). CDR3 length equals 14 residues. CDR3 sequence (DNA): TGCAGTGCTAGTCCTAGCGGGGGTGTAGATACGCAGTATTTT. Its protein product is CSASPSGGVDTQYF.

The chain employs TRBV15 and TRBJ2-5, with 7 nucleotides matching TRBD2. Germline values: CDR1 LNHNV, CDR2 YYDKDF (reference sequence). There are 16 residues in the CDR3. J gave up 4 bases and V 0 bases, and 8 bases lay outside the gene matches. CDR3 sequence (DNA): TGTGCCACCAGCAGAGAGCGGGGAGCGGGATTAGAGACCCAGTACTTC. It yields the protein CATSRERGAGLETQYF.

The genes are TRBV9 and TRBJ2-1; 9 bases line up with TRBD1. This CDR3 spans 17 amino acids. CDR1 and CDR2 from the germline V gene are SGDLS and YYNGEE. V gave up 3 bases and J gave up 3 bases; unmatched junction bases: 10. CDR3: CASSARTGTGYYNEQFF. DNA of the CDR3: TGTGCCAGCAGCGCCAGGACCGGGACAGGGTACTACAATGAGCAGTTCTTC.

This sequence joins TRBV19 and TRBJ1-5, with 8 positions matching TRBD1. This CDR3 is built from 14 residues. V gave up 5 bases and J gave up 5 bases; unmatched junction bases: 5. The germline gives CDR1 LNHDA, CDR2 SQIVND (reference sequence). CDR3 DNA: TGTGCCAGTAGTCGGACAGGGCCGTATCAGCCCCAGCATTTT. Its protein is CASSRTGPYQPQHF.

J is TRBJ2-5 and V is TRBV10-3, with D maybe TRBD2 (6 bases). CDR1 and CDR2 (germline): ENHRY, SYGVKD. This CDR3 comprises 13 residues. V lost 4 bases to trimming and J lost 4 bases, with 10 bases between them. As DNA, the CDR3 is TGTGCCATCAGTGTCAGGGAGGCAGAGACCCAGTACTTC. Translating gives CAISVREAETQYF.

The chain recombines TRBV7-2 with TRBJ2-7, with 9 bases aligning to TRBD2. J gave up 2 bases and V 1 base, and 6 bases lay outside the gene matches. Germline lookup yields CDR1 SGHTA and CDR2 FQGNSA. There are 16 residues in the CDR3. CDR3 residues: CASSLERTSETYEQYF. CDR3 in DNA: TGTGCCAGCAGCTTAGAGCGGACTAGCGAGACCTACGAGCAGTACTTC.

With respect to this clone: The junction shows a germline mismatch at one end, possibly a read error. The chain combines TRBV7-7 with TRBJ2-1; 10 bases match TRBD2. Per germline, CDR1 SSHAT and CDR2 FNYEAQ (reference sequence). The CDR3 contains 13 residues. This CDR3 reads CASSLAGGNEQFF. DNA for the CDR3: TGTGCTAGCAGCTTAGCGGGGGGTAATGAGCAGTTCTTC.

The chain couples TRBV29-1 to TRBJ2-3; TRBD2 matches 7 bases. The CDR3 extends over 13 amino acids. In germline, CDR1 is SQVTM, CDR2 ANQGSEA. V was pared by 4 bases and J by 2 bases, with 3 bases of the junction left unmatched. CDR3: CSVAGRHTDTQYF. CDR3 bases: TGCAGCGTTGCCGGGAGGCACACAGATACGCAGTATTTT.

CDR3 in amino acids: CASSQGAYEQFF. Written as DNA, the CDR3 is TGTGCCAGCAGCCAAGGTGCGTATGAGCAGTTCTTC. The chain has TRBV4-2 and TRBJ2-1; D call uncertain. V was cut by 1 base and J by 8 bases, with 6 bases left in between. Germline V gives CDR1 LGHNA, CDR2 YNFKEQ. This CDR3 is built from 12 residues.

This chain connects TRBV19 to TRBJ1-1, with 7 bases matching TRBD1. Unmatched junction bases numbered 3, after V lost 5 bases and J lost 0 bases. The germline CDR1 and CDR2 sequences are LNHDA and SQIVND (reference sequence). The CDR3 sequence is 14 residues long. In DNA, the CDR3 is TGTGCCAGTAGTGCCGGGACAGTGAACACTGAAGCTTTCTTT. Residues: CASSAGTVNTEAFF.

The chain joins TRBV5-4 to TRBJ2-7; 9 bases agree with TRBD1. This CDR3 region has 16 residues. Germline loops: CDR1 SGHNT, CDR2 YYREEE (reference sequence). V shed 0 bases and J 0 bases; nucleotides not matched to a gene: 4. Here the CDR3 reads CASSLAGQGTSYEQYF. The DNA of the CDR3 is TGTGCCAGCAGCTTGGCTGGACAGGGGACCTCCTACGAGCAGTACTTC.

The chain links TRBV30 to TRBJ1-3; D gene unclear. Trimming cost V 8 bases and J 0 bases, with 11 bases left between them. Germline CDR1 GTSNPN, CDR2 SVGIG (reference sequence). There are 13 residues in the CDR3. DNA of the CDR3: TGTGCCGCCGGGCGGGCCTCTGGAAACACCATATATTTT. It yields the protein CAAGRASGNTIYF.

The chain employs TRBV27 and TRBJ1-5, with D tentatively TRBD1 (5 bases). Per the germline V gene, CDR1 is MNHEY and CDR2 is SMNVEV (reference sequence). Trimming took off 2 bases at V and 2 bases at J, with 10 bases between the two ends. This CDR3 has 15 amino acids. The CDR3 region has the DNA TGTGCCAGCAGTTTACTGATAGGGGGCAATCAGCCCCAGCATTTT. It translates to CASSLLIGGNQPQHF.

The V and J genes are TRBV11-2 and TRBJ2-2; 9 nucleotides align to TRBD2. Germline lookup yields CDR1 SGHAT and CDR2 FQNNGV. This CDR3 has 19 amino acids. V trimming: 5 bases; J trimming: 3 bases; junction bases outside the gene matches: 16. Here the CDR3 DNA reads TGTGCCAGCAGCCAATCAATTTGGGGCGGGAGGGCCCACACCGGGGAGCTGTTTTTT. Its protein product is CASSQSIWGGRAHTGELFF.